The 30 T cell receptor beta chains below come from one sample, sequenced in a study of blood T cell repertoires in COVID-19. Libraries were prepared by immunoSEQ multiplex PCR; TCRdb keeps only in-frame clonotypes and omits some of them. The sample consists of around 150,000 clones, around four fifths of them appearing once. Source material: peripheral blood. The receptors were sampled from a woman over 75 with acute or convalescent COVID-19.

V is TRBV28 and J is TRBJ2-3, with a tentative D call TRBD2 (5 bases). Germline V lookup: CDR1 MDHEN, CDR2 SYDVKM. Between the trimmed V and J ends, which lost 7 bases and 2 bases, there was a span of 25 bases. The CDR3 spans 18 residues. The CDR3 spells CASTPPGNFKLDTDTQYF. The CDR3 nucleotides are TGTGCCAGCACCCCCCCCGGGAATTTCAAGCTCGACACAGATACGCAGTATTTT.

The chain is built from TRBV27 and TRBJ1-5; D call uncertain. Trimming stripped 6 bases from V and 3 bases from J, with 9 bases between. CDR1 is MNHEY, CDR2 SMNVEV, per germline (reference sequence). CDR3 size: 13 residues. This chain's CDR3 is CASSRQYNQPQHF. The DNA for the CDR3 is TGTGCCAGCAGCAGGCAGTACAATCAGCCCCAGCATTTT.

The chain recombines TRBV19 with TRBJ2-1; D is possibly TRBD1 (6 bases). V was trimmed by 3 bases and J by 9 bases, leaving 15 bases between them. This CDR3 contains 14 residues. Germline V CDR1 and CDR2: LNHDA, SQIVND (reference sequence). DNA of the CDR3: TGTGCCAGTAGTATGGGCAGGGGAAGAGGTGAGCAGTTCTTC. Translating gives CASSMGRGRGEQFF.

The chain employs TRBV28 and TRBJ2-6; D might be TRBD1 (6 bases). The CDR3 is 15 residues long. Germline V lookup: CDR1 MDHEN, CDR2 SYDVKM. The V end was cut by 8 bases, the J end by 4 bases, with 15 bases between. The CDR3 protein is CASHRSGAGANVLTF. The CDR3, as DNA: TGTGCCAGCCACCGTTCAGGGGCCGGGGCCAACGTCCTGACTTTC.

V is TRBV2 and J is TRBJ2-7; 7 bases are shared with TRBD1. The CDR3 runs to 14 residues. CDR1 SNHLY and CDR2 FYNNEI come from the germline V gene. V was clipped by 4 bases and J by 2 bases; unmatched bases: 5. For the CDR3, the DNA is TGTGCCAGCAGTGTCCCACAGGGGACCTACGAGCAGTACTTC. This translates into CASSVPQGTYEQYF.

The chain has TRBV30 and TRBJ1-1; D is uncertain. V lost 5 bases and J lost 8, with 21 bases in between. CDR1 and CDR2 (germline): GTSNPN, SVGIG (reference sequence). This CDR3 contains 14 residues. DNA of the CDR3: TGTGCCTGGGAACCGATCACGGGGTTGGGCGAAGCTTTCTTT. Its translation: CAWEPITGLGEAFF.

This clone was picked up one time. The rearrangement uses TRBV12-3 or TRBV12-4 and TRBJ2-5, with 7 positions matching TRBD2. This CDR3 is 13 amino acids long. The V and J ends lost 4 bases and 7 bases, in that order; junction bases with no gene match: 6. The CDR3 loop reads CASSWDYLGTQYF. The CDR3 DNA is TGTGCCAGCAGTTGGGACTACCTAGGGACCCAGTACTTC.

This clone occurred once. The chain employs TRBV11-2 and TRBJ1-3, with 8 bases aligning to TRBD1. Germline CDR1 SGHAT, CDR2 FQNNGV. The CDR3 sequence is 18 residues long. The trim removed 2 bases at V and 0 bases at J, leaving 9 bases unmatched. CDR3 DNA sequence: TGTGCCAGCAGCTTATGGGCGTCAGGGGGCCTCTCTGGAAACACCATATATTTT. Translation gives CASSLWASGGLSGNTIYF.

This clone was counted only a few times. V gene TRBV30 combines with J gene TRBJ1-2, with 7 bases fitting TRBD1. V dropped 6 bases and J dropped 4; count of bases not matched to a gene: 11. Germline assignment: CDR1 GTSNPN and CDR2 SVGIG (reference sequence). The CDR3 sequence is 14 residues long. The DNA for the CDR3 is TGTGCCTGCCCGGTAACCGGGACAGTCTATGGCTACACCTTC. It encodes CACPVTGTVYGYTF.

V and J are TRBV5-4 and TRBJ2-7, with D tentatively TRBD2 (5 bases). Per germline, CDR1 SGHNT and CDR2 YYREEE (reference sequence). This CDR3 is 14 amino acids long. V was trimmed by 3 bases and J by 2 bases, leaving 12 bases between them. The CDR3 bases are TGTGCCAGCAGCTCCTCGGAGCGGCCCTACGAGCAGTACTTC. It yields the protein CASSSSERPYEQYF.

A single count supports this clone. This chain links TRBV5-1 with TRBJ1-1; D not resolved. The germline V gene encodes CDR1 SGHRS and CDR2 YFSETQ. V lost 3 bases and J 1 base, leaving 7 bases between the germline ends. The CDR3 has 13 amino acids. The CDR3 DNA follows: TGCGCCAGCAGCTCTGCACAGAACACTGAAGCTTTCTTT. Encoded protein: CASSSAQNTEAFF.

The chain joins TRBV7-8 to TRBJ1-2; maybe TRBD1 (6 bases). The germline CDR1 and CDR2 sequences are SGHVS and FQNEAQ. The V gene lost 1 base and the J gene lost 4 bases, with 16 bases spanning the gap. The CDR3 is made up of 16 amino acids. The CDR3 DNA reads TGTGCCAGCAGCTTAGGGCCGGGGGGGCAAGGCTATGGCTACACCTTC. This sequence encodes CASSLGPGGQGYGYTF.

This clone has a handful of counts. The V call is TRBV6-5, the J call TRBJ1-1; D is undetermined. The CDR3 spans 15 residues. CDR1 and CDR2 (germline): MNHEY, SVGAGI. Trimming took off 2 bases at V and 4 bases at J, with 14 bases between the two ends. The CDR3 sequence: CASSYHSSGTTEAFF. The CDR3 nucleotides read TGTGCCAGCAGTTACCACTCTTCGGGAACCACTGAAGCTTTCTTT.

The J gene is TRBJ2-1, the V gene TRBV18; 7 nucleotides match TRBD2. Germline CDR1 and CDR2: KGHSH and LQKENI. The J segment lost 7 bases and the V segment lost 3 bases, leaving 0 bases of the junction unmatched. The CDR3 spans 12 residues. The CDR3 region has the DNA TGTGCCAGCTCACCCGGGAGGAATGAGCAGTTCTTC. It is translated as CASSPGRNEQFF.

The CDR3 sequence is CASEKTGNEKLFF. CDR3 coding DNA: TGTGCCAGTGAGAAAACAGGGAATGAAAAACTGTTTTTT. The chain couples TRBV19 to TRBJ1-4, with D maybe TRBD1 (6 bases). Trimming shortened V by 8 bases and J by 5 bases, and 12 bases separated the two germline ends. CDR1 is LNHDA and CDR2 is SQIVND in the germline V gene (reference sequence). The CDR3 runs to 13 residues.

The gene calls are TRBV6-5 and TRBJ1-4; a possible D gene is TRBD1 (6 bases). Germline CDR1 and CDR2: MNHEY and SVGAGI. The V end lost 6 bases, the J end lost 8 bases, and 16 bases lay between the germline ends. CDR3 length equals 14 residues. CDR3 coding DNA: TGTGCCAGCAGCTCGACAGGTTCGAACGAAAAACTGTTTTTT. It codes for CASSSTGSNEKLFF.

CDR3 coding DNA: TGTGCCAGCAGCCCGACTAGGCCTCGACGGGAAAAACTGTTTTTT. Its translation: CASSPTRPRREKLFF. V is TRBV3-1 (or the pseudogene TRBV3-2) and J is TRBJ1-4; no definite D call. The CDR3 is 15 amino acids. Germline CDR1 reads LGHDT; CDR2 reads YNNKEL (reference sequence). The V end lost 4 bases, the J end lost 8 bases, and 17 bases lay between the germline ends.

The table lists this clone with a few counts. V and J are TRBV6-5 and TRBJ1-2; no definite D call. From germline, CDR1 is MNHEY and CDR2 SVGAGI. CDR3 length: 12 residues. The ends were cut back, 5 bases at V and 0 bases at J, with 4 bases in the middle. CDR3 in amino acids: CASSRANYGYTF. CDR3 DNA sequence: TGTGCCAGCAGTCGGGCTAACTATGGCTACACCTTC.

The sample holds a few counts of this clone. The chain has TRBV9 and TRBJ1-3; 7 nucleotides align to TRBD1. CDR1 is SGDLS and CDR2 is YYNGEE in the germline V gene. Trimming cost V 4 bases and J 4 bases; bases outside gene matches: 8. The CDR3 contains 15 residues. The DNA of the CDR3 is TGTGCCAGCAGCCCCCTGACAGGGTTCGGAAACACCATATATTTT. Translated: CASSPLTGFGNTIYF. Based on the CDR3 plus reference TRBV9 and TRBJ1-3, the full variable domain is DSGVTQTPKHLITATGQRVTLRCSPRSGDLSVYWYQQSLDQGLQFLIQYYNGEERAKGNILERFSAQQFPDLHSELNLSSLELGDSALYFCASSPLTGFGNTIYFGEGSWLTVV.

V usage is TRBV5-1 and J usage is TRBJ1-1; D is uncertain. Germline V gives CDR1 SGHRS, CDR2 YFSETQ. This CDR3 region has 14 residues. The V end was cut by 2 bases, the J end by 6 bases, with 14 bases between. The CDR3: CASSFEGGRAEAFF. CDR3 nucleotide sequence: TGCGCCAGCAGCTTTGAGGGCGGCAGAGCTGAAGCTTTCTTT.

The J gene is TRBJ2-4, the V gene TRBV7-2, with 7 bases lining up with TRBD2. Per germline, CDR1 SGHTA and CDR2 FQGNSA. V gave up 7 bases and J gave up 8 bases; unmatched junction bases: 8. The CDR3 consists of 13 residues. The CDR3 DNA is TGTGCCAGCACACCCCTAGCGGTGGACATTCAGTACTTC. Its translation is CASTPLAVDIQYF.

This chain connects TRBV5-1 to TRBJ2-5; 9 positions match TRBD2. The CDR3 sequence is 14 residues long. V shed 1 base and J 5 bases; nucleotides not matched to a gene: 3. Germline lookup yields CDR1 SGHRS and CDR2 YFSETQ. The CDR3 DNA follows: TGCGCCAGCAGCTTGAAGCTAGCGGGGGAGACCCAGTACTTC. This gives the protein CASSLKLAGETQYF.

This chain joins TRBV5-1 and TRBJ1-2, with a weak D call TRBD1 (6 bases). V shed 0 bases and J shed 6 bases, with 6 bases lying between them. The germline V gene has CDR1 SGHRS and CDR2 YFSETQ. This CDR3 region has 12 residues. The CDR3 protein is CASSLAGDGYTF. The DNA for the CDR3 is TGCGCCAGCAGCTTGGCAGGGGATGGCTACACCTTC.

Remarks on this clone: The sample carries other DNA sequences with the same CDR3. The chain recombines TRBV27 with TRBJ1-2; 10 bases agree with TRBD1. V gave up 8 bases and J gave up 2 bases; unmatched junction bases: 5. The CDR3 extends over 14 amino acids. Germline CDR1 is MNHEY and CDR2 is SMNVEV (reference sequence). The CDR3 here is CASRDRGRNYGYTF. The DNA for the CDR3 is TGTGCCAGCCGGGACAGGGGACGAAACTATGGCTACACCTTC.

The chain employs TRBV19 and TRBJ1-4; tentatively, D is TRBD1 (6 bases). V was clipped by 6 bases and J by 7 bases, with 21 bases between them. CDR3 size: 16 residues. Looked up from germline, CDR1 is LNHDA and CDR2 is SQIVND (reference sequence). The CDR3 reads CASSGSPNRVSEKLFF. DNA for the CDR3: TGTGCCAGTAGCGGAAGCCCAAACAGGGTTAGTGAAAAACTGTTTTTT.

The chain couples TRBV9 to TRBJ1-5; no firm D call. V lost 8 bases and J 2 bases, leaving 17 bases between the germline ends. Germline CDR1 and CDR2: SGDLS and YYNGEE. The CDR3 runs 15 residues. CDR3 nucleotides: TGTGCCAGTTCGGAGGCCCCTGGAGGCAATCAGCCCCAGCATTTT. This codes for CASSEAPGGNQPQHF.

CDR3 protein: CATPTGVTEAFF. CDR3 bases: TGTGCCACGCCCACAGGGGTCACTGAAGCTTTCTTT. The genes are TRBV27 and TRBJ1-1; 7 bases match TRBD1. J was trimmed by 4 bases and V by 10 bases; bases with no gene match: 6. The CDR3 is made up of 12 amino acids. The V gene's germline CDR1 is MNHEY and CDR2 SMNVEV (reference sequence).

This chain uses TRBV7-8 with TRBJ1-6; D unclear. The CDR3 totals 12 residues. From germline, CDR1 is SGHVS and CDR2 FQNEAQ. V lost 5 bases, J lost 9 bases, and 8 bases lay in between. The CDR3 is CASSLAFSPLHF. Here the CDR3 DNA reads TGTGCCAGCAGCCTGGCATTTTCACCCCTCCACTTT. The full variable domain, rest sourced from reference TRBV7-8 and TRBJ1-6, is GAGVSQSPRYKVAKRGQDVALRCDPISGHVSLFWYQQALGQGPEFLTYFQNEAQLDKSGLPSDRFFAERPEGSVSTLKIQRTQQEDSAVYLCASSLAFSPLHFGNGTRLTVT.

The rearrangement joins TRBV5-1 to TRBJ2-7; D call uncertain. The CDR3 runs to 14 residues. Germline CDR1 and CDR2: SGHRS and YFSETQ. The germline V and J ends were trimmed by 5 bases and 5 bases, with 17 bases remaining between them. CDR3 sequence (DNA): TGCGCCAGCAGTAGTGACGCAGGATGGGACGAGCAGTACTTC. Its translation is CASSSDAGWDEQYF.

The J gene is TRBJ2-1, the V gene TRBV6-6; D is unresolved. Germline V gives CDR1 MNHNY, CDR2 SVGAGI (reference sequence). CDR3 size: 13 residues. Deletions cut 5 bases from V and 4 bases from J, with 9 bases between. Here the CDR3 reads CASSLDWYNEQFF. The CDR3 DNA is TGTGCCAGCAGTCTTGACTGGTACAATGAGCAGTTCTTC.